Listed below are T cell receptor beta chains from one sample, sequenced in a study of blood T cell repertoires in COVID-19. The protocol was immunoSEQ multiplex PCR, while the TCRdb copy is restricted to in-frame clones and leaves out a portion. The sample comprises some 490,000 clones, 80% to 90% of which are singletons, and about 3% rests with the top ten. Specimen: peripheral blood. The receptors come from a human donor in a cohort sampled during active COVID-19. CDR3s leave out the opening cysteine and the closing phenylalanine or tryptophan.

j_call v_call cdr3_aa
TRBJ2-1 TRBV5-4 ASSFGSYSYNEQF
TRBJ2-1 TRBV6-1 ASREAGGWDEQF
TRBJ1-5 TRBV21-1 ASSKGGRHSNQPQH
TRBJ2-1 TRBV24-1 ATSDTAGYNEQF
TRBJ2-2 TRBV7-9 ASSLIGGGELF
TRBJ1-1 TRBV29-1 SVPHRETGGLEAF
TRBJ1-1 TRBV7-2 ASSLVQGSAF
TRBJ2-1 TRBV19 ASSIDIERGAYNEQF
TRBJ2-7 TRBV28 ASNDHGEGRDEQY
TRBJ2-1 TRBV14 ASSPRARSRGNEQF